The next 31 T cell receptor beta chains were all read from a single sample in a study of OX40 agonist ivuxolimab in advanced cancers. TCRdb keeps only in-frame clones here, not all; method: immunoSEQ multiplex PCR. The sample lists around 63,000 clones; around nine tenths were seen once. The sample consisted of CD4+ or CD8+ T cells sorted from blood, taken in a trial of the OX40 agonist ivuxolimab. Source of these receptors: an adult with an advanced solid tumor such as melanoma, head and neck, liver or kidney cancer.

V gene TRBV27 combines with J gene TRBJ2-5; D call uncertain. CDR3 size: 13 residues. The germline CDR1 and CDR2 sequences are MNHEY and SMNVEV (reference sequence). Trimming cost V 3 bases and J 5 bases, with 10 bases left between them. For the CDR3, the DNA is TGTGCCAGCAGTTTGAGCGCCCGGGAGACCCAGTACTTC. Protein product: CASSLSARETQYF.

This clone was recorded only once. The genes are TRBV6-6 and TRBJ2-5; TRBD2 might be the D (5 bases). The DNA end is a closer match to TRBJ2-7, so the J assignment may be wrong. CDR3 size: 14 residues. Germline V CDR1 and CDR2: MNHNY, SVGAGI (reference sequence). Here the CDR3 reads CASSPRSSGNEQYF. The CDR3 DNA reads TGTGCCAGCAGCCCGCGGTCTTCGGGAAACGAGCAGTACTTC.

The chain recombines TRBV5-6 with TRBJ2-3; 7 bases agree with TRBD2. The V gene's germline CDR1 is SGHDT and CDR2 YYEEEE. This CDR3 region has 14 residues. After removal of 3 bases from V and 2 bases from J, the junction contained 3 bases not matched to a gene. CDR3 protein: CASSSKRDTDTQYF. The CDR3 DNA follows: TGTGCCAGCAGCTCAAAGCGGGACACAGATACGCAGTATTTT.

The chain uses TRBV11-1 and TRBJ1-2; unclear D gene. This CDR3 has 14 amino acids. V gave up 5 bases and J gave up 4 bases, with 14 bases separating them. CDR1 is SGHAT and CDR2 is FQDESV in the germline V gene (reference sequence). The CDR3 bases are TGTGCCAGCAGCCAGACGGACTATTCCTATGGCTACACCTTC. It codes for CASSQTDYSYGYTF.

The J gene is TRBJ2-7, the V gene TRBV18; 8 nucleotides line up with TRBD2. Germline loops: CDR1 KGHSH, CDR2 LQKENI. The CDR3 has 16 amino acids. V was pared by 2 bases and J by 0 bases, with 6 bases of the junction left unmatched. Here the CDR3 DNA reads TGTGCCAGCTCACCAATCCTAAGCGGGAGCTCCTACGAGCAGTACTTC. Amino acid sequence: CASSPILSGSSYEQYF.

This chain joins TRBV6-1 and TRBJ2-7, with 12 bases matching TRBD2. In germline, CDR1 is MNHNS, CDR2 SASEGT. The length of the CDR3 is 14 residues. The ends lost 9 bases at V and 3 bases at J; junction bases unmatched: 6. Here the CDR3 reads CASGGLAGSYEQYF. The CDR3 bases are TGTGCCAGTGGGGGACTAGCGGGTAGCTACGAGCAGTACTTC.

The chain recombines TRBV10-2 with TRBJ1-5; 10 nucleotides line up with TRBD1. The germline CDR1 and CDR2 sequences are WSHSY and SAAADI. J was trimmed by 11 bases and V by 6 bases; bases with no gene match: 13. The CDR3 has 15 amino acids. The CDR3, as DNA: TGCGCCAGCAGACAATCGACAGGGGGCGGGGAGTCCCAGCATTTT. This sequence encodes CASRQSTGGGESQHF.

V and J are TRBV6-5 and TRBJ1-1; D gene uncertain. This CDR3 spans 12 amino acids. CDR1 and CDR2 (germline): MNHEY, SVGAGI. Trimming removed 6 bases at V and 7 bases at J, with 12 bases between. CDR3 nucleotides: TGTGCCAGCAGCCGACTTGTCGGTGAAGCTTTCTTT. Translating gives CASSRLVGEAFF.

The CDR3 DNA follows: TGTGCCAGCAGTGAGCGGGACAGGGGACGCAATCAGCCCCAGCATTTT. Translating gives CASSERDRGRNQPQHF. The chain uses TRBV6-1 and TRBJ1-5, with 10 bases identical to TRBD1. The V and J ends lost 3 bases and 2 bases, in that order; junction bases with no gene match: 4. From germline, CDR1 is MNHNS and CDR2 SASEGT. The CDR3 length is 16 residues.

V is TRBV5-1 and J is TRBJ2-2; D is unresolved. Trimming removed 0 bases from V and 0 bases from J, with 6 bases in between. This CDR3 contains 15 residues. Germline CDR1 SGHRS, CDR2 YFSETQ. The CDR3: CASSLAQTNTGELFF. CDR3 nucleotides: TGCGCCAGCAGCTTGGCCCAGACGAACACCGGGGAGCTGTTTTTT. The variable domain in full, completed from reference TRBV5-1 and TRBJ2-2, reads KAGVTQTPRYLIKTRGQQVTLSCSPISGHRSVSWYQQTPGQGLQFLFEYFSETQRNKGNFPGRFSGRQFSNSRSEMNVSTLELGDSALYLCASSLAQTNTGELFFGEGSRLTVL.

V is TRBV7-2 and J is TRBJ2-1, with unresolved D. Germline lookup yields CDR1 SGHTA and CDR2 FQGNSA. V lost 2 bases and J lost 7, with 12 bases in between. CDR3 length: 14 residues. The chain's CDR3 is CASSLNPTGNEQFF. CDR3 nucleotide sequence: TGTGCCAGCAGCTTAAATCCCACCGGGAATGAGCAGTTCTTC.

J is TRBJ2-2 and V is TRBV10-1; 9 bases match TRBD1. The CDR3 spans 15 residues. V gave up 4 bases and J gave up 4 bases; unmatched junction bases: 4. Germline V gene data show CDR1 as WNHNN and CDR2 as SYGVQD (reference sequence). The CDR3 nucleotides read TGCGCCAGCAGTGTAGACAGGGGGATCACCGGGGAGCTGTTTTTT. Encoded protein: CASSVDRGITGELFF.

The rearrangement links TRBV6-1 to TRBJ1-2; 9 nucleotides agree with TRBD1. CDR1 and CDR2 from the germline V gene are MNHNS and SASEGT. Unmatched junction bases numbered 11, after V lost 7 bases and J lost 8 bases. The CDR3 contains 14 residues. CDR3 DNA sequence: TGTGCCAGCACCAAACCGGACAGGGGAAACGGCTACACCTTC. It yields the protein CASTKPDRGNGYTF.

The chain joins TRBV6-6 to TRBJ1-1, with unresolved D. The CDR3 totals 14 residues. Germline loops: CDR1 MNHNY, CDR2 SVGAGI (reference sequence). V was trimmed by 4 bases and J by 5 bases, leaving 14 bases between them. This CDR3 reads CASSSGPARTEAFF. The CDR3 nucleotides read TGTGCCAGCAGTTCTGGCCCGGCCCGGACTGAAGCTTTCTTT.

CDR3 nucleotide sequence: TGTGCCAGCAGCCAGGCTAGAGAAGGGGGCGCGTCCAGGTTGAACTATGGCTACACCTTC. It translates to CASSQAREGGASRLNYGYTF. J is TRBJ1-2 and V is TRBV7-8; 7 bases are a match to TRBD1. CDR3 length equals 20 residues. Germline trimming cut 5 bases from V and 2 bases from J; bases unmatched to any gene: 23. CDR1 is SGHVS and CDR2 is FQNEAQ in the germline V gene. Together with reference TRBV7-8 and TRBJ1-2, the CDR3 gives the full variable domain: GAGVSQSPRYKVAKRGQDVALRCDPISGHVSLFWYQQALGQGPEFLTYFQNEAQLDKSGLPSDRFFAERPEGSVSTLKIQRTQQEDSAVYLCASSQAREGGASRLNYGYTFGSGTRLTVV.

This clone was detected only once. CDR3 residues: CASSEAGGYSYEQYF. In DNA form, the CDR3 reads TGTGCCAGCAGTGAGGCTGGAGGGTACTCCTACGAGCAGTACTTC. The genes are TRBV25-1 and TRBJ2-7, with TRBD2 as a possible D gene (6 bases). Trimming removed 3 bases from V and 0 bases from J, with 12 bases in between. CDR1 is MGHDK, CDR2 SYGVNS, per germline. The CDR3 has 15 residues.

The chain uses TRBV27 and TRBJ2-7; TRBD1 aligns across 9 bases. Germline V gives CDR1 MNHEY, CDR2 SMNVEV (reference sequence). This CDR3 contains 13 residues. V dropped 5 bases and J dropped 5; count of bases not matched to a gene: 4. The CDR3 protein is CASSTQGAHEQYF. The CDR3 nucleotides are TGTGCCAGCAGTACACAGGGGGCCCACGAGCAGTACTTC.

J is TRBJ1-4 and V is TRBV28; D is unresolved. In germline, CDR1 is MDHEN, CDR2 SYDVKM. CDR3 length equals 13 residues. Between the trimmed V and J ends, which lost 6 bases and 4 bases, there was a span of 9 bases. The CDR3 nucleotides read TGTGCCAGCAGATCAAGTATTAATGAAAAACTGTTTTTT. Translated, it gives CASRSSINEKLFF.

This clone was detected a few times. The rearrangement joins TRBV14 to TRBJ2-3, with no clear D. This CDR3 is 12 amino acids long. The germline gives CDR1 SGHDN, CDR2 FVKESK. Between the trimmed V and J ends, which lost 3 bases and 2 bases, there was a span of 3 bases. CDR3 sequence: CASSQLTDTQYF. DNA for the CDR3: TGTGCCAGCAGCCAGCTCACAGATACGCAGTATTTT.

This chain links TRBV6-4 with TRBJ2-7, with D possibly matching TRBD1 (6 bases). Germline CDR1 MRHNA, CDR2 SNTAGT. The ends were cut back, 7 bases at V and 3 bases at J, with 7 bases in the middle. The CDR3 has 11 residues. The CDR3 coding sequence is TGTGCCAGCAAGGGGGTCTACGAGCAGTACTTC. Its translation: CASKGVYEQYF.

CDR3 bases: TGCGCCAGCAGTCCGGGACTAGCAGGCAGCGAGCAGTACTTC. Translating gives CASSPGLAGSEQYF. The V call is TRBV5-1, the J call TRBJ2-7; 9 nucleotides line up with TRBD2. The CDR3 has 14 residues. Germline trimming cut 5 bases from V and 6 bases from J; bases unmatched to any gene: 9. Germline V gives CDR1 SGHRS, CDR2 YFSETQ.

The chain recombines TRBV6-6 with TRBJ2-1; 9 bases line up with TRBD1. The CDR3 is made up of 15 amino acids. The germline gives CDR1 MNHNY, CDR2 SVGAGI (reference sequence). V shed 5 bases and J 2 bases; nucleotides not matched to a gene: 4. The chain's CDR3 is CASSTRDRAYNEQFF. DNA of the CDR3: TGTGCCAGCAGTACACGGGACAGGGCCTACAATGAGCAGTTCTTC.

This clone was counted a few times. The gene calls are TRBV14 and TRBJ2-1; D may be TRBD1 (6 bases). V was clipped by 4 bases and J by 2 bases, with 24 bases between them. Germline assignment: CDR1 SGHDN and CDR2 FVKESK. The CDR3 totals 19 residues. In DNA, the CDR3 is TGTGCCAGCAGCCCAACCTCTATAAAGACAGGCAGAGCCTACAATGAGCAGTTCTTC. It yields the protein CASSPTSIKTGRAYNEQFF.

On this clone: Different DNA sequences within this sample yield the same CDR3. V usage is TRBV19 and J usage is TRBJ1-2; the match to TRBD1 covers 7 bases. The CDR3 totals 13 residues. Germline V gene data show CDR1 as LNHDA and CDR2 as SQIVND (reference sequence). After removal of 9 bases from V and 2 bases from J, the junction contained 6 bases not matched to a gene. The CDR3 DNA reads TGTGCCAGCAGTGAGGGGGCGAACTATGGCTACACCTTC. Translation: CASSEGANYGYTF.

The V and J genes are TRBV11-3 and TRBJ2-3; TRBD2 is a possible D gene (6 bases). The germline V gene encodes CDR1 SGHNT and CDR2 YENEEA. Trimming took 2 bases from V and 1 from J, leaving 13 bases between them. The CDR3 consists of 16 residues. The CDR3, as DNA: TGTGCCAGCAGCTTATTAACGGGAGCCGGCACAGATACGCAGTATTTT. Its protein product is CASSLLTGAGTDTQYF. Full variable domain (missing parts from reference TRBV11-3 and TRBJ2-3): EAGVVQSPRYKIIEKKQPVAFWCNPISGHNTLYWYLQNLGQGPELLIRYENEEAVDDSQLPKDRFSAERLKGVDSTLKIQPAELGDSAVYLCASSLLTGAGTDTQYFGPGTRLTVL.

This chain uses TRBV4-1 with TRBJ2-7; D is undetermined. Germline CDR1 is MGHRA and CDR2 is YSYEKL. Trimming cost V 4 bases and J 1 base, with 14 bases left between them. CDR3 length: 15 amino acids. The CDR3 spells CASSRNRLVSYEQYF. DNA for the CDR3: TGCGCCAGCAGCCGAAACCGATTAGTTTCCTACGAGCAGTACTTC.

The V gene is TRBV5-1, the J gene TRBJ1-3, with D possibly matching TRBD1 (5 bases). V gave up 5 bases and J gave up 0 bases, with 6 bases separating them. Germline CDR1 reads SGHRS; CDR2 reads YFSETQ. The CDR3 has 13 amino acids. Written as DNA, the CDR3 is TGCGCCAGCAGACAGGTCTCTGGAAACACCATATATTTT. Translated, it gives CASRQVSGNTIYF.

The chain recombines TRBV10-2 with TRBJ1-5; TRBD1 agrees at 7 bases. This CDR3 region has 12 residues. Trimming took 6 bases from V and 5 from J; bases not matched to a gene: 1. Germline V gene lookup returns CDR1 WSHSY and CDR2 SAAADI. The CDR3 loop is CASRQGDQPQHF. The CDR3 region has the DNA TGCGCCAGCAGGCAGGGGGATCAGCCCCAGCATTTT.

The chain carries TRBV10-1 and TRBJ2-1; D remains ambiguous. Per germline, CDR1 WNHNN and CDR2 SYGVQD (reference sequence). V was cut by 4 bases and J by 3 bases, with 10 bases left in between. This CDR3 contains 14 residues. The CDR3 protein is CASSGTDGYNEQFF. The CDR3 DNA reads as TGCGCCAGCAGTGGGACGGACGGCTACAATGAGCAGTTCTTC.

CDR3 region: CASSPPVGGPNEQYF. Written as DNA, the CDR3 is TGTGCCAGCTCACCACCGGTGGGAGGGCCGAACGAGCAGTACTTC. The rearrangement joins TRBV18 to TRBJ2-7; 7 positions match TRBD2. Per the germline V gene, CDR1 is KGHSH and CDR2 is LQKENI. The CDR3 is 15 amino acids. The V segment lost 0 bases and the J segment 5 bases; nucleotides outside the gene matches: 7.

The chain employs TRBV6-1 and TRBJ1-5; TRBD1 matches at 7 bases. Germline lookup yields CDR1 MNHNS and CDR2 SASEGT. Trimming at V came to 8 bases and at J to 1 base, leaving 5 bases not matched to a gene. This CDR3 region has 14 residues. As DNA, the CDR3 is TGTGCCAGCTACAGGGGCGGGAGCAATCAGCCCCAGCATTTT. Its protein product is CASYRGGSNQPQHF.